A single sample is the source of the 24 T cell receptor beta chains below, sequenced in a study of spatial heterogeneity in lung cancer. A single record per CDR3 protein comes from TCRdb applying MiXCR to the 5' RACE reads. In the table there are 82,000 or so distinct CDR3 sequences, around 12% of which are singletons. Time point meaning: sample taken at primary tumor resection. The authors sequenced whole RNA from tumor, nontumor lung or frozen PBMC without sorting. Specimen: PBMCs, collected at surgery. These receptors were obtained from a male donor with early-stage non-small cell lung cancer.

CDR3 sequence: CASSPYPSAGGSPYEQYF. In DNA, the CDR3 is TGTGCCAGCAGCCCGTACCCCTCCGCGGGGGGTTCTCCCTACGAGCAGTACTTC. This chain connects TRBV9 to TRBJ2-7, with 8 nucleotides matching TRBD2. The J segment lost 2 bases and the V segment lost 4 bases, leaving 17 bases of the junction unmatched. Looked up from germline, CDR1 is SGDLS and CDR2 is YYNGEE. The CDR3 runs 18 residues.

This rearrangement joins TRBV20-1 to TRBJ2-7, with no clear D. The ends were cut back, 3 bases at V and 2 bases at J, with 14 bases in the middle. The germline gives CDR1 DFQATT, CDR2 SNEGSKA (reference sequence). The CDR3 is made up of 14 amino acids. The CDR3 loop reads CSASPAGAPYEQYF. The CDR3 DNA sequence: TGCAGTGCTAGCCCCGCAGGCGCACCCTACGAGCAGTACTTC.

This chain connects TRBV12-3 or TRBV12-4 to TRBJ2-3; D is possibly TRBD1 (5 bases). The CDR3 covers 15 residues. V shed 2 bases and J shed 2 bases, with 11 bases lying between them. The CDR3 here is CASSLRQLDTDTQYF. The CDR3 nucleotides read TGTGCCAGCAGTTTACGACAGCTAGACACAGATACGCAGTATTTT.

The V and J genes are TRBV19 and TRBJ2-7; D possibly corresponds to TRBD1 (5 bases). Germline V lookup: CDR1 LNHDA, CDR2 SQIVND (reference sequence). Trimming pared 7 bases from V and 2 bases from J, leaving 12 bases between. The CDR3 spans 13 residues. The chain's CDR3 is CASTNRPPYEQYF. The CDR3 bases are TGTGCCAGTACGAACAGGCCGCCCTACGAGCAGTACTTC.

V gene TRBV20-1 combines with J gene TRBJ2-7; 13 bases match TRBD2. With V trimmed by 3 bases and J by 4 bases, 12 bases remained unmatched. This CDR3 spans 17 amino acids. Germline V lookup: CDR1 DFQATT, CDR2 SNEGSKA (reference sequence). As DNA, the CDR3 is TGCAGTGCTAGTGGGACCGCGAGACTAGCGGGAGGTTACGAGCAGTACTTC. Protein product: CSASGTARLAGGYEQYF.

The J gene is TRBJ1-1, the V gene TRBV29-1; 7 nucleotides match TRBD1. The CDR3 contains 13 residues. Germline values: CDR1 SQVTM, CDR2 ANQGSEA. V gave up 6 bases and J gave up 1 base; unmatched junction bases: 5. DNA of the CDR3: TGCAGCGTCTTCGACAGGGAGAACACTGAAGCTTTCTTT. Its protein product is CSVFDRENTEAFF. Full variable domain (rest looked up from reference TRBV29-1 and TRBJ1-1): SAVISQKPSRDICQRGTSLTIQCQVDSQVTMMFWYRQQPGQSLTLIATANQGSEATYESGFVIDKFPISRPNLTFSTLTVSNMSPEDSSIYLCSVFDRENTEAFFGQGTRLTVV.

This clonotype was observed at least ten times. This chain joins TRBV29-1 and TRBJ1-1; tentatively, D is TRBD1 (6 bases). V lost 6 bases to trimming and J lost 4 bases, with 15 bases between them. This CDR3 comprises 13 residues. The germline V gene encodes CDR1 SQVTM and CDR2 ANQGSEA. The CDR3 coding sequence is TGCAGCGTCCCAGGGGCCGAGGGCACTGAAGCTTTCTTT. Translated: CSVPGAEGTEAFF.

The CDR3 here is CASSERKGWNSPLHF. Written as DNA, the CDR3 is TGTGCCAGCAGTGAAAGAAAGGGGTGGAATTCACCCCTCCACTTT. The chain couples TRBV25-1 to TRBJ1-6; tentatively, D is TRBD1 (5 bases). Germline CDR1 is MGHDK and CDR2 is SYGVNS. CDR3 length equals 15 residues. Between the trimmed V and J ends, which lost 2 bases and 7 bases, there was a span of 12 bases. The variable domain in full, with the rest retrieved from reference TRBV25-1 and TRBJ1-6, is EADIYQTPRYLVIGTGKKITLECSQTMGHDKMYWYQQDPGMELHLIHYSYGVNSTEKGDLSSESTVSRIRTEHFPLTLESARPSHTSQYLCASSERKGWNSPLHFGNGTRLTVT.

The genes are TRBV7-2 and TRBJ2-7, with D perhaps being TRBD1 or TRBD2 (5 bases each). In germline, CDR1 is SGHTA, CDR2 FQGNSA. The CDR3 is 13 amino acids. Trimming took 6 bases from V and 3 from J, leaving 12 bases between them. CDR3 DNA: TGTGCCAGCAGTTCCGGGACCGTCTACGAGCAGTACTTC. Encoded protein: CASSSGTVYEQYF.

Only a few counts were recorded for this clonotype. The genes are TRBV7-9 and TRBJ1-1; D is uncertain. Germline V gene data show CDR1 as SEHNR and CDR2 as FQNEAQ (reference sequence). The CDR3 is 12 residues long. The V end was cut by 2 bases, the J end by 5 bases, with 6 bases between. The CDR3 reads CASSLKGTEAFF. The CDR3 nucleotides are TGTGCCAGCAGCTTAAAAGGAACTGAAGCTTTCTTT. Supplemented by reference TRBV7-9 and TRBJ1-1, the full variable domain reads DTGVSQNPRHKITKRGQNVTFRCDPISEHNRLYWYRQTLGQGPEFLTYFQNEAQLEKSRLLSDRFSAERPKGSFSTLEIQRTEQGDSAMYLCASSLKGTEAFFGQGTRLTVV.

This chain joins TRBV3-1 and TRBJ2-3, with TRBD2 matching 7 bases. V lost 6 bases, J lost 3 bases, and 6 bases stayed unmatched. The CDR3 spans 14 residues. Germline V gene lookup returns CDR1 LGHDT and CDR2 YNNKEL (reference sequence). CDR3 in DNA: TGTGCCAGCAGTCCCAGCGGGATGACAGATACGCAGTATTTT. Amino acids: CASSPSGMTDTQYF.

This clonotype has only a few counts. This CDR3 reads CSARTGGNEQYF. DNA for the CDR3: TGCAGTGCTAGGACAGGGGGCAACGAGCAGTACTTC. This chain joins TRBV20-1 and TRBJ2-7; 10 positions agree with TRBD1. The CDR3 sequence is 12 residues long. Trimming removed 3 bases from V and 5 bases from J; junction bases left unmatched: 1. Germline V gene lookup returns CDR1 DFQATT and CDR2 SNEGSKA (reference sequence).

The chain has TRBV5-4 and TRBJ2-5, with 9 bases identical to TRBD1. Germline V gene sequence: CDR1 SGHNT, CDR2 YYREEE (reference sequence). The CDR3 runs to 16 residues. With 4 bases clipped from V and 0 bases from J, the junction kept 7 bases outside the gene matches. CDR3 sequence: CASSRTGGTYQETQYF. CDR3 coding DNA: TGTGCCAGCAGCCGCACAGGGGGCACGTACCAAGAGACCCAGTACTTC.

This chain uses TRBV28 with TRBJ2-7; 9 bases fit TRBD2. This CDR3 comprises 14 residues. V lost 4 bases to trimming and J lost 6 bases; unmatched junction nucleotides: 7. The germline CDR1 and CDR2 sequences are MDHEN and SYDVKM. The CDR3 here is CASSYSGSTAEQYF. CDR3 nucleotides: TGTGCCAGCAGTTATAGCGGGAGTACAGCCGAGCAGTACTTC.

The genes are TRBV29-1 and TRBJ1-2; tentative D call: TRBD1 (5 bases). From germline, CDR1 is SQVTM and CDR2 ANQGSEA. The V end lost 3 bases, the J end lost 8 bases, and 19 bases lay between the germline ends. CDR3 length: 14 residues. The CDR3 sequence: CSVDEAQGLGGYTF. Here the CDR3 DNA reads TGCAGCGTTGATGAAGCGCAGGGACTAGGAGGCTACACCTTC.

This clonotype was detected ten times or more. Germline is not matched at one junction end, which may reflect a read error. Written as DNA, the CDR3 is TGCAGCGTCGAAGATCGGACAGGGTATTTTGATGGCTACACCTTC. The encoded protein is CSVEDRTGYFDGYTF. The V call is TRBV29-1, the J call TRBJ1-2; 8 nucleotides match TRBD1. Germline assignment: CDR1 SQVTM and CDR2 ANQGSEA. The length of the CDR3 is 15 residues.

The chain employs TRBV7-9 and TRBJ2-1; a weak D match, TRBD1 (6 bases). Germline V gene lookup returns CDR1 SEHNR and CDR2 FQNEAQ (reference sequence). V was clipped by 3 bases and J by 12 bases, with 18 bases between them. The CDR3 runs 14 residues. Here the CDR3 reads CASSFSMLGAGQFF. CDR3 nucleotides: TGTGCCAGCAGCTTCTCCATGCTGGGGGCAGGGCAGTTCTTC.

This clonotype has only a few counts. Germline and junction disagree at one end, which may indicate a read error. This chain joins TRBV2 and TRBJ2-5, with a tentative D call TRBD2 (6 bases). From germline, CDR1 is SNHLY and CDR2 FYNNEI. This CDR3 contains 15 residues. Here the CDR3 reads CASTEDSGLQETQYF. CDR3 nucleotide sequence: TGTGCCAGCACTGAAGATAGCGGACTTCAAGAGACCCAGTACTTC. Together with reference TRBV2 and TRBJ2-5, the CDR3 gives the full variable domain: EPEVTQTPSHQVTQMGQEVILRCVPISNHLYFYWYRQILGQKVEFLVSFYNNEISEKSEIFDDQFSVERPDGSNFTLKIRSTKLEDSAMYFCASTEDSGLQETQYFGPGTRLLVL.

This clonotype was seen repeatedly, ten times or more. The CDR3: CSVEIGGGYTF. CDR3 bases: TGCAGCGTTGAGATCGGAGGGGGCTACACCTTC. V and J are TRBV29-1 and TRBJ1-2; D unclear. The CDR3 totals 11 residues. Germline CDR1 SQVTM, CDR2 ANQGSEA. V was shortened by 3 bases and J by 8 bases, with 10 bases between the two germline ends.

The chain joins TRBV2 to TRBJ2-7, with D unclear. Germline CDR1 reads SNHLY; CDR2 reads FYNNEI. The V and J ends lost 4 bases and 4 bases respectively, with 8 bases between them. CDR3 length: 12 amino acids. The CDR3 DNA follows: TGTGCCAGCAGTGGTAACATTTACGAGCAGTACTTC. It specifies CASSGNIYEQYF. Complete variable domain (other parts from reference TRBV2 and TRBJ2-7): EPEVTQTPSHQVTQMGQEVILRCVPISNHLYFYWYRQILGQKVEFLVSFYNNEISEKSEIFDDQFSVERPDGSNFTLKIRSTKLEDSAMYFCASSGNIYEQYFGPGTRLTVT.

This clonotype was found a few times. The rearrangement links TRBV19 to TRBJ1-1; D perhaps matches TRBD1 (6 bases). Germline values: CDR1 LNHDA, CDR2 SQIVND (reference sequence). This CDR3 has 14 residues. V was cut by 7 bases and J by 1 base, with 13 bases left in between. As DNA, the CDR3 is TGTGCCAGTAACAGGGTCTACGGGAACACTGAAGCTTTCTTT. It codes for CASNRVYGNTEAFF.

This chain joins TRBV5-1 and TRBJ2-5, with 10 positions matching TRBD2. Germline V gene data show CDR1 as SGHRS and CDR2 as YFSETQ. The CDR3 has 15 amino acids. V was clipped by 1 base and J by 4 bases; unmatched bases: 4. The DNA for the CDR3 is TGCGCCAGCAGCTTGTCTAGCGGGGGAGCAGAGACCCAGTACTTC. It codes for CASSLSSGGAETQYF.

The J gene is TRBJ2-7, the V gene TRBV5-5; 13 bases map to TRBD2. The CDR3 loop spans 16 amino acids. V lost 4 bases to trimming and J lost 3 bases; unmatched junction nucleotides: 7. Germline V gene sequence: CDR1 SGHKS, CDR2 YYEKEE (reference sequence). Here the CDR3 DNA reads TGTGCCAGCAGCCCTAGGACTAGCGGGAGTAGCTACGAGCAGTACTTC. Amino acids: CASSPRTSGSSYEQYF.

This clonotype was seen only a few times. The V and J genes are TRBV5-5 and TRBJ2-1, with D perhaps matching TRBD1 or TRBD2 (6 bases each). The germline gives CDR1 SGHKS, CDR2 YYEKEE (reference sequence). CDR3 size: 15 residues. Trimming cost V 0 bases and J 2 bases, with 9 bases left between them. The CDR3 loop reads CASSLVEGAYNEQFF. The CDR3 nucleotides are TGTGCCAGCAGCTTGGTGGAGGGGGCCTACAATGAGCAGTTCTTC.